Listed below are T cell receptor beta chains from one sample, sequenced in a study of tumor and adjacent non-tumor tissue in lung cancer. Using its own MiXCR run on the multiplex PCR reads, TCRdb lists one record per CDR3 protein. Of 78,000 or so distinct CDR3 sequences in the sample, around 85% were seen once. Material for sequencing was lung tumor tissue. These receptors originate from a woman in her 50s with non-small cell lung cancer. Both conserved end residues are part of each CDR3. Fields, in order: clone size, V gene, J gene, CDR3 protein. Clone size, where shown, is once, few, many, or a class for clones that have expanded.

>once|TRBV29-1|TRBJ1-1
CSVGGGLNTEVFF
>NA|TRBV12-5|TRBJ2-1
CASGLAIGTGNNEQIF
>NA|TRBV5-6|TRBJ2-1
CASEKWDRSYNEQFF
>NA|TRBV28|TRBJ1-5
CDISLGQMYSNQPQHF
>NA|TRBV30|TRBJ2-2
CTWSFLGAGELFF
>NA|TRBV25-1|TRBJ2-2
CASNPGPGKLFF
>NA|TRBV4-2|TRBJ1-3
CASSQELQGLSGCTIYF
>NA|TRBV20-1|TRBJ1-2
CNASYEDYGCTF
>once|TRBV20-1|TRBJ2-2
CNAREDAFGQAFGGELFF
>NA|TRBV5-5|TRBJ2-3
CASNTGLAVSSGTETQYF
>NA|TRBV20-1|TRBJ1-1
CSAWIGRETEALF
>NA|TRBV6-5|TRBJ2-2
CASSTALDGEFFF
>NA|TRBV4-2|TRBJ2-2
CANNQALNRAGKLFF
>NA|TRBV28|TRBJ1-2
CASSLLEIRQWARYYGYTF
>NA|TRBV20-1|TRBJ2-3
CSVGGPGTSWSTDTQYF
>NA|TRBV4-1|TRBJ2-7
CASSQPLAGTFYEQYF
>NA|TRBV6-2/TRBV6-3|TRBJ1-5
CASSFESVVYVSGLNQPHHF
>NA|TRBV6-6|TRBJ2-1
CATTGTSDVSVHEQFF
>NA|TRBV11-2|TRBJ1-1
CASSLVLSEAFF
>NA|TRBV6-1|TRBJ2-7
CASTELANYDQYF
>many|TRBV6-2/TRBV6-3|TRBJ2-7
CASSYVGPSYEQYF
>NA|TRBV20-1|TRBJ1-1
CIASSDRTGAFF
>NA|TRBV10-3|TRBJ2-3
CAISVSGSAVTQYF
>many|TRBV5-6|TRBJ2-3
CASSAGGSFADTQYF
>NA|TRBV6-2/TRBV6-3|TRBJ2-2
CASNYGASKAANTGELFF
>few|TRBV29-1|TRBJ2-1
CRVVGITYNQQFF
>NA|TRBV20-1|TRBJ2-7
CDAKRDSLFEQYF
>many|TRBV20-1|TRBJ1-5
CSARAPTGFGNQPQHF
>few|TRBV7-2|TRBJ2-7
CASSPTGGPHEQYF
>NA|TRBV4-3|TRBJ1-5
CVSSPRNDGYHPQHF
>NA|TRBV29-1|TRBJ2-7
CSGSDTSVQYF
>NA|TRBV20-1|TRBJ2-2
CSARRSGGRTGELFF
>once|TRBV6-5|TRBJ2-1
CAGSRGLAGVHEQFF
>NA|TRBV20-1|TRBJ2-1
CSAPQLARGLSSYNEQFF
>once|TRBV6-1|TRBJ2-1
CISKSLTGSFVDEQFF
>NA|TRBV28|TRBJ1-2
CASNLSGQGYGYTF